These T cell receptor beta chains were read from a single sample in a study of cytomegalovirus exposure and HLA in healthy donors. Produced via immunoSEQ multiplex PCR; TCRdb's table is partial and in-frame only. This table holds roughly 180,000 clones, 77% found once. Source material: PBMCs. All receptors derive from a woman aged 25-40 years in good health and CMV-seropositive. Both conserved end residues are part of each CDR3. The D gene is left open where the match is weak. Clone sizes are given selectively: once, few, many, or a class where the clone is expanded.

size	D	V	J	CDR3	DNA
few	NA	TRBV30	TRBJ2-2	CAWSVYRNGELFF	TGTGCCTGGAGTGTGTATAGAAACGGGGAGCTGTTTTTT
NA	TRBD2	TRBV5-8	TRBJ2-7	CASSSGLASYEQYF	TGTGCCAGCAGCTCCGGACTAGCCTCCTACGAGCAGTACTTC
NA	TRBD1	TRBV6-5	TRBJ2-5	CASRPPTGLQETQYF	TGTGCCAGCAGACCTCCGACAGGGCTCCAAGAGACCCAGTACTTC
few	TRBD2	TRBV27	TRBJ2-1	CASSVLAGHGGDEQFF	TGTGCCAGCAGTGTTTTAGCGGGGCACGGTGGGGATGAGCAGTTCTTC
NA	NA	TRBV29-1	TRBJ2-5	CSVGGFITGETQYF	TGCAGCGTTGGAGGCTTTATAACGGGGGAGACCCAGTACTTC
NA	TRBD2	TRBV5-1	TRBJ2-7	CASSADGREGGEQYF	TGCGCCAGCAGCGCGGACGGCAGGGAGGGAGGCGAGCAGTACTTC
NA	TRBD2	TRBV29-1	TRBJ2-2	CSVRLATNTGELFF	TGCAGCGTGAGACTAGCGACGAACACCGGGGAGCTGTTTTTT
NA	NA	TRBV5-1	TRBJ2-2	CASSLGQRRTGELFF	TGCGCCAGCAGCTTGGGGCAGAGGAGGACCGGGGAGCTGTTTTTT
few	TRBD2	TRBV10-1	TRBJ2-3	CASSLAGPTDTQYF	TGCGCCAGCAGCCTAGCGGGGCCCACAGATACGCAGTATTTT
NA	TRBD2	TRBV7-2	TRBJ2-1	CASSRRQAGASYNEQFF	TGTGCCAGCAGCCGCCGACAAGCGGGGGCCTCCTACAATGAGCAGTTCTTC
NA	TRBD2	TRBV28	TRBJ2-2	CASSLWGSGSSIDTGELFF	TGTGCCAGCAGTTTATGGGGTAGCGGGAGTAGTATAGACACCGGGGAGCTGTTTTTT
NA	TRBD2	TRBV4-1	TRBJ2-4	CASSQLGLAENIQYF	TGCGCCAGCAGCCAACTCGGCCTAGCGGAAAACATTCAGTACTTC
NA	NA	TRBV7-2	TRBJ2-7	CASSSPSSYEQYF	TGTGCCAGCAGCTCCCCTAGCTCCTACGAGCAGTACTTC
NA	TRBD2	TRBV6-6	TRBJ2-1	CASRNSGSLRDEQFF	TGTGCCAGCAGAAATAGCGGGAGCCTCAGGGATGAGCAGTTCTTC
NA	TRBD2	TRBV7-2	TRBJ2-5	CASSLALAGGETQYF	TGTGCCAGCAGCTTAGCGCTAGCGGGAGGAGAGACCCAGTACTTC
NA	NA	TRBV18	TRBJ2-7	CASSPIGGLYEQYF	TGTGCCAGCTCACCAATCGGAGGTTTGTACGAGCAGTACTTC
NA	NA	TRBV6-1	TRBJ1-3	CASSAENQVWDTIYF	TGTGCCAGCAGTGCCGAAAATCAGGTGTGGGACACCATATATTTT
once	NA	TRBV27	TRBJ1-2	CASSLQGLGYGYTF	TGTGCCAGCAGTTTACAGGGCCTCGGCTATGGCTACACCTTC
NA	NA	TRBV28	TRBJ1-1	CASYNVGRETEAFF	TGTGCCAGCTACAACGTTGGCAGGGAAACTGAAGCTTTCTTT
NA	TRBD1	TRBV6-5	TRBJ1-3	CASRRQGTPGNTIYF	TGTGCCAGCAGACGACAGGGTACACCCGGAAACACCATATATTTT
few	TRBD2	TRBV7-9	TRBJ2-3	CASSLALAESDTQYF	TGTGCCAGCAGCTTGGCCCTAGCGGAGTCAGATACGCAGTATTTT
once	NA	TRBV5-4	TRBJ2-2	CASRSWGDTGELFF	TGTGCCAGCAGGAGCTGGGGGGACACCGGGGAGCTGTTTTTT
few	NA	TRBV4-1	TRBJ1-2	CASSPVGGARSQGLKYGYTF	TGCGCCAGCAGCCCTGTGGGGGGGGCGCGGTCCCAAGGCCTAAAATATGGCTACACCTTC
NA	NA	TRBV2	TRBJ1-5	CASTGGGGNWPQHF	TGTGCCAGCACCGGAGGGGGGGGCAATTGGCCCCAGCATTTT
NA	TRBD2	TRBV28	TRBJ2-1	CASSLDGGALSYNEQFF	TGTGCCAGCAGTTTAGACGGGGGGGCCCTCTCCTACAATGAGCAGTTCTTC
NA	TRBD1	TRBV7-6	TRBJ2-7	CASSPGGMVYEQYF	TGTGCCAGCAGCCCAGGGGGTATGGTCTACGAGCAGTACTTC
NA	TRBD1	TRBV19	TRBJ2-5	CASSTRQGPTRTQYF	TGTGCCAGTAGTACCCGACAGGGGCCCACTCGGACCCAGTACTTC
NA	TRBD1	TRBV10-3	TRBJ1-5	CAISLTGDNQPQHF	TGTGCCATCAGCCTGACAGGGGACAATCAGCCCCAGCATTTT
NA	NA	TRBV4-2	TRBJ1-2	CASSLRDGYGYTF	TGTGCCAGCAGCCTCAGGGATGGGTATGGCTACACCTTC